The clone carrying this T cell receptor beta chain was seen once. Its antigen is as yet unknown. The data derive from a study of a mutant IDH1 vaccine in newly diagnosed glioma. The germline V gene encodes CDR1 SGHTA and CDR2 FQGNSA. Trimming left V 3 bases short and J 5 bases short, with 7 bases between. This CDR3 is 12 amino acids long. The repertoire was sequenced with immunoSEQ multiplex PCR; TCRdb's copy has only in-frame clones and lacks some. The sample shows tens of thousands of clones, 65% to 90% of them seen only once. Regarding time point: week 23, last vaccination. Every vaccine dose comprised 300 ug of mutant IDH1 20-mer peptide plus topical imiquimod.

Sample: PBMCs, taken from a glioma patient whose treatment included an IDH1 peptide vaccine. The chain is built from TRBV7-2 and TRBJ1-1; D is ambiguous. The clonotype was recovered from a man aged 25-40 years with glioma. Some clones in this sample may be carry-over from other donors' samples. DNA of the CDR3: TGTGCCAGCAGCTTTTTTCGGACTGAAGCTTTCTTT. Protein: CASSFFRTEAFF.